This T cell receptor (beta chain) emerged from a study of T cells in Graves' hyperthyroidism and ophthalmopathy. Study outcomes and limitations: Researchers found most expanded thyroid clonotypes above 0.001 in blood as well.

CDR1 is KGHSH, CDR2 LQKENI, per germline. V lost 1 base and J 2 bases, leaving 9 bases between the germline ends. The CDR3 is 14 residues long. Patients having uncontrolled infection, another autoimmune disease, pregnancy or lactation were not included. The PBMCs were sourced from fresh peripheral blood (about 10 ml). Researchers took RNA transcripts and amplified the TCR beta CDR3 regions from them. The HTBI primer set was used in a first-round RT-PCR of the TCR CDR3. TCRdb re-called the multiplex PCR reads with MiXCR, one entry per CDR3 protein. The top ten clones hold approximately 13% of a sample with hundreds of thousands of distinct CDR3 sequences, about 14% of them seen once. This clonotype was recorded many times. Its antigen is unknown.

This receptor was taken from a woman aged 45-60 years with Graves' ophthalmopathy. Sequenced input: blood. This sequence joins TRBV18 and TRBJ2-7, with D maybe TRBD2 (6 bases). CDR3 sequence: CASSPRGLPYEQYF. CDR3 DNA: TGTGCCAGCTCACCACGGGGACTCCCCTACGAGCAGTACTTC. The variable domain in full, with the rest retrieved from reference TRBV18 and TRBJ2-7, is NAGVMQNPRHLVRRRGQEARLRCSPMKGHSHVYWYRQLPEEGLKFMVYLQKENIIDESGMPKERFSAEFPKEGPSILRIQQVVRGDSAAYFCASSPRGLPYEQYFGPGTRLTVT.